Listed below are T cell receptor beta chains from one sample, sequenced in a study of control samples from healthy donors and cancer patients. The table came from immunoSEQ multiplex PCR; TCRdb's copy has only in-frame clones and leaves some out. The sample holds 100,000 to 150,000 clones, approximately 88% seen once. The sequencing input was blood. The receptors were sampled from a man aged 45 to 65 in good health. Both conserved end residues are part of each CDR3. Each record gives: J gene, clone size, D gene, V gene, CDR3 protein, CDR3 DNA. A D gene is named only where the DNA matches it firmly. Clone size is shown for a subset of rows, as once, few, many or a class of expanded clone.

TRBJ2-3 | few | NA | TRBV5-6 | CASSLAGEGVTDTQYF | TGTGCCAGCAGCTTGGCAGGGGAGGGGGTCACAGATACGCAGTATTTT
TRBJ2-7 | few | NA | TRBV4-3 | CASSPGTGEYEQYF | TGCGCCAGCAGCCCGGGCACGGGAGAGTACGAGCAGTACTTC
TRBJ1-4 | NA | NA | TRBV9 | CASSPATTRGARANEKLFF | TGTGCCAGCAGCCCCGCAACCACCCGGGGGGCGCGGGCTAATGAAAAACTGTTTTTT
TRBJ2-1 | NA | NA | TRBV15 | CATSLGNEQFF | TGTGCCACAAGCCTAGGCAATGAGCAGTTCTTC
TRBJ2-1 | NA | TRBD2 | TRBV5-4 | CASSEGTSGGSYNEQFF | TGTGCCAGCAGCGAAGGGACTAGCGGGGGATCCTACAATGAGCAGTTCTTC
TRBJ1-1 | NA | NA | TRBV10-3 | CAIRPGRNTEAFF | TGTGCCATCCGTCCAGGAAGAAACACTGAAGCTTTCTTT
TRBJ1-5 | NA | NA | TRBV2 | CASRREGDQPQHF | TGTGCCAGCAGGCGGGAGGGTGATCAGCCCCAGCATTTT
TRBJ2-3 | NA | TRBD2 | TRBV7-2 | CASSLAGLAAGDTQYF | TGTGCCAGCAGCTTAGCGGGACTAGCGGCGGGGGATACGCAGTATTTT
TRBJ1-2 | NA | NA | TRBV6-1 | CASSETAFYGYTF | TGTGCCAGCAGTGAGACAGCCTTTTATGGCTACACCTTC
TRBJ2-7 | NA | TRBD2 | TRBV7-9 | CASSQLAGGPDEQYF | TGTGCCAGCAGCCAACTAGCGGGGGGGCCCGACGAGCAGTACTTC
TRBJ2-7 | NA | NA | TRBV12-5 | CASGLVLGPSVPYEQYF | TGTGCTAGTGGTTTGGTACTGGGACCCTCAGTTCCCTACGAGCAGTACTTC